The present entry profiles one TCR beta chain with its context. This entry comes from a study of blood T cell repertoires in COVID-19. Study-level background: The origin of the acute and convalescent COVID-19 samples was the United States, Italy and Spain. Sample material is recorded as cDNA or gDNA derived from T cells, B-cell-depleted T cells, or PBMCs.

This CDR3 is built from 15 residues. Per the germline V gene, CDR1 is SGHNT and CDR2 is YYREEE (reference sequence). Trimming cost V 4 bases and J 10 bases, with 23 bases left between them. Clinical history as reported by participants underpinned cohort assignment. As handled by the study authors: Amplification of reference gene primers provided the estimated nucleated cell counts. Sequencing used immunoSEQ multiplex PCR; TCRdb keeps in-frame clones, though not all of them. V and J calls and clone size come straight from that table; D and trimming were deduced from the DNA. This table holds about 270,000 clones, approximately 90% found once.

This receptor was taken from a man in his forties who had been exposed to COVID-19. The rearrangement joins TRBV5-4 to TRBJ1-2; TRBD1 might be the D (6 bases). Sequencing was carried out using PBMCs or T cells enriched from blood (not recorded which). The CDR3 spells CASSPSLDRTVFYTF. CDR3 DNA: TGTGCCAGCAGCCCCAGTCTAGACAGGACCGTTTTCTACACCTTC.